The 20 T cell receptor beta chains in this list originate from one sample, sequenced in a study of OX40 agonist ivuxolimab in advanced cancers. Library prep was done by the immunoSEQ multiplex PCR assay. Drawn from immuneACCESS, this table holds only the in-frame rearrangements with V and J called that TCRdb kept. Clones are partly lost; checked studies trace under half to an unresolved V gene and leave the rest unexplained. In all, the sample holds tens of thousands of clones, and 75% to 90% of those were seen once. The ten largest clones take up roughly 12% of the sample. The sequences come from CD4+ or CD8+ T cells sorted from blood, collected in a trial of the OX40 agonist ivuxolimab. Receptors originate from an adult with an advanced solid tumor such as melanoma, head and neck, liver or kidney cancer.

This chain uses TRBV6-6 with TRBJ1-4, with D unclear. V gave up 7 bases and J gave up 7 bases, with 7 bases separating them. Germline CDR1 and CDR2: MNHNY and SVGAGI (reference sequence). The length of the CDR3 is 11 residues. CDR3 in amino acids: CASTLSEKLFF. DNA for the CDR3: TGTGCCAGCACTCTTAGTGAAAAACTGTTTTTT.

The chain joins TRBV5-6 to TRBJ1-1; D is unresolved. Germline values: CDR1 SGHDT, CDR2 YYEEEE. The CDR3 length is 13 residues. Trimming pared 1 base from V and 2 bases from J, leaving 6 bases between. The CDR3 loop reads CASSLRLNTEAFF. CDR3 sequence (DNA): TGTGCCAGCAGCTTGCGGTTAAACACTGAAGCTTTCTTT.

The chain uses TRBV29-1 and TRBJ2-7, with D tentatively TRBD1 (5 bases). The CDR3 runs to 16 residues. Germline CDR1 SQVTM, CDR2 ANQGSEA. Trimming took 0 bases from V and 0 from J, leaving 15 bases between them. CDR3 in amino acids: CSVEDRRQGNSYEQYF. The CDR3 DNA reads TGCAGCGTTGAAGATCGTAGGCAGGGTAACTCCTACGAGCAGTACTTC.

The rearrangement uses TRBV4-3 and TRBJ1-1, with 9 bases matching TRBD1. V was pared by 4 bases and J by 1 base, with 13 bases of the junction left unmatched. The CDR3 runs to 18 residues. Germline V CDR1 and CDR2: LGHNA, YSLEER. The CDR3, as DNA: TGCGCCAGCAGCCCAGGAGCCGACTACAGGGGGCGGAACACTGAAGCTTTCTTT. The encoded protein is CASSPGADYRGRNTEAFF.

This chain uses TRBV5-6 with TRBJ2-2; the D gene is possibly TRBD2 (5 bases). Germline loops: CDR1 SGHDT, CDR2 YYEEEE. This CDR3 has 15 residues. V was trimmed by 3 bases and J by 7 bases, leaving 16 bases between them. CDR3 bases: TGTGCCAGCAGCTCGCTGACCGGGAACGGCGGGGAGCTGTTTTTT. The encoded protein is CASSSLTGNGGELFF. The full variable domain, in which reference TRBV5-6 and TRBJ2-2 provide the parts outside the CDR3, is DAGVTQSPTHLIKTRGQQVTLRCSPKSGHDTVSWYQQALGQGPQFIFQYYEEEERQRGNFPDRFSGHQFPNYSSELNVNALLLGDSALYLCASSSLTGNGGELFFGEGSRLTVL.

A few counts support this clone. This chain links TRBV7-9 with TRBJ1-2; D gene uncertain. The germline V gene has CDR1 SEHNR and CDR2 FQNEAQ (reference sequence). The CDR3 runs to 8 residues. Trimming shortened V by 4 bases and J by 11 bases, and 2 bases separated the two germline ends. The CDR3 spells CASSSYTF. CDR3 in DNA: TGTGCCAGCAGCTCGTACACCTTC.

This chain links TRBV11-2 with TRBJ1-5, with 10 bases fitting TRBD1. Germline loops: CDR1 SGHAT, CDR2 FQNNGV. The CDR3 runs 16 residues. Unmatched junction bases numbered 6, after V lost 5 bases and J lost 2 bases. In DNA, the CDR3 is TGTGCCAGCAGCCCGGACAGGGGGTTTGGCAATCAGCCCCAGCATTTT. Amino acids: CASSPDRGFGNQPQHF.

This CDR3 is CASSSMQETQYF. The CDR3 DNA follows: TGTGCCAGCAGTTCTATGCAAGAGACCCAGTACTTC. V and J are TRBV6-5 and TRBJ2-5; D not resolved. Germline CDR1 and CDR2: MNHEY and SVGAGI. V shed 4 bases and J shed 2 bases, with 5 bases lying between them. This CDR3 region has 12 residues.

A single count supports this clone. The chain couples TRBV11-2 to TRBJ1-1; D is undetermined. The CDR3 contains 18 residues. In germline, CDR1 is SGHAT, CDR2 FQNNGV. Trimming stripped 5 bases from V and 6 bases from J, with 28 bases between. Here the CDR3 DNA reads TGTGCCAGCAGCCCCCGATTTTCTTTTGAGGGCGACCGTCCTGAAGCTTTCTTT. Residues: CASSPRFSFEGDRPEAFF.

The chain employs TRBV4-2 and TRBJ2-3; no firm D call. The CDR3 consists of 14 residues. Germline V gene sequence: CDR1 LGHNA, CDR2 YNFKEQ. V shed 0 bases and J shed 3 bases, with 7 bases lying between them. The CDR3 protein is CASSQDRATDTQYF. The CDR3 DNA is TGTGCCAGCAGCCAAGATCGGGCAACAGATACGCAGTATTTT.

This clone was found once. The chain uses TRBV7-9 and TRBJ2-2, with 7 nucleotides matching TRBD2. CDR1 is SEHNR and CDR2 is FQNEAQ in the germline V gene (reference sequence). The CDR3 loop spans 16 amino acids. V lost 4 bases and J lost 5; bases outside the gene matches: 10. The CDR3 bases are TGTGCCAGCAGCTCGGAGGGAGGGCGTAGTACCGGGGAGCTGTTTTTT. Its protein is CASSSEGGRSTGELFF.

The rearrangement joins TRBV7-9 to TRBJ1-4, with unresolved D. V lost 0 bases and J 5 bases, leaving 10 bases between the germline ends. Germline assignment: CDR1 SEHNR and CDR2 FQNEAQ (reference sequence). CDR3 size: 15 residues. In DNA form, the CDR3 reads TGTGCCAGCAGCTTAGCGCCGGGTGGGAATGAAAAACTGTTTTTT. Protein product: CASSLAPGGNEKLFF.

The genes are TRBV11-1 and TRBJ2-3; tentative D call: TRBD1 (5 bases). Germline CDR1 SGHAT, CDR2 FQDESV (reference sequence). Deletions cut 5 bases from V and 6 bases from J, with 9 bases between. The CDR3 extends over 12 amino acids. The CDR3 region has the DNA TGTGCCAGCAGCCCCCCAGGGGATACGCAGTATTTT. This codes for CASSPPGDTQYF.

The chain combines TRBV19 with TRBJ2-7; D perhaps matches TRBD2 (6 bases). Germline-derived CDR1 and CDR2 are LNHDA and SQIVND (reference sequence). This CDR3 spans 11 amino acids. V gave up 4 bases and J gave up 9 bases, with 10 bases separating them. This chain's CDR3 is CASSTDGGQYF. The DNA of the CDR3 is TGTGCCAGTAGTACGGACGGGGGGCAGTACTTC.

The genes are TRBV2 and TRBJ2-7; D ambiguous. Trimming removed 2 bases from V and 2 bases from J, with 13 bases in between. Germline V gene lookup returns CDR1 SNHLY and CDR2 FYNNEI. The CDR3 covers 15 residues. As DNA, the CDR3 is TGTGCCAGCAGTGAAATGGCAGGCGTTCCCTACGAGCAGTACTTC. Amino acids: CASSEMAGVPYEQYF.

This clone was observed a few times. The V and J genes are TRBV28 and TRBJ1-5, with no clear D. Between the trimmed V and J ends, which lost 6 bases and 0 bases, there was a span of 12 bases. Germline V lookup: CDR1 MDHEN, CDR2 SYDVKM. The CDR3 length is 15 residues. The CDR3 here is CASSGLPDSNQPQHF. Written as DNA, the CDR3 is TGTGCCAGCAGCGGCCTGCCCGATAGCAATCAGCCCCAGCATTTT.

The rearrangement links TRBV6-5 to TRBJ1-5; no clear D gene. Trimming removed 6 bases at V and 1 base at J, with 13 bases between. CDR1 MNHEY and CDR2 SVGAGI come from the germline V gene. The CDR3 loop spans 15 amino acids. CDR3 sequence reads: CASSPGWLSNQPQHF. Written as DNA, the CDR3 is TGTGCCAGCAGCCCCGGGTGGTTGAGCAATCAGCCCCAGCATTTT.

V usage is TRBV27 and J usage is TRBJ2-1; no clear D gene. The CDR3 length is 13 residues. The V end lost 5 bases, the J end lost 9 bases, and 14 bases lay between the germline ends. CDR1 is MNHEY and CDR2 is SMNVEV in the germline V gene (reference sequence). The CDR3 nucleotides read TGTGCCAGCAGTCCTGGACCCTTGCGTGAGCAGTTCTTC. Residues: CASSPGPLREQFF.

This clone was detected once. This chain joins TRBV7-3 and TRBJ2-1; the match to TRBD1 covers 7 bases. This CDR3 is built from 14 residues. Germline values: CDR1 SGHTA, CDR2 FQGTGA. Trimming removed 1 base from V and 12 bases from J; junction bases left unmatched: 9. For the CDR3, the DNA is TGTGCCAGCAGCTTAATAGGGGGCGCACAGGGGCAGTTCTTC. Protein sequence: CASSLIGGAQGQFF.

CDR3 nucleotide sequence: TGTGCCAGCAGCGTAGCCATTGGGACGACAGGGGGCGTAGACTATGGCTACACCTTC. Translating gives CASSVAIGTTGGVDYGYTF. The J gene is TRBJ1-2, the V gene TRBV9, with 10 nucleotides matching TRBD1. From germline, CDR1 is SGDLS and CDR2 YYNGEE. CDR3 length: 19 amino acids. The V segment lost 0 bases and the J segment 3 bases; nucleotides outside the gene matches: 14.